This T cell receptor (beta chain) was obtained from a study of CD8 T cells in ankylosing spondylitis (dated by TCRdb to the late 2010s). About the investigation overall: The study profiled T cell receptor beta repertoires in healthy donors and ankylosing spondylitis patients to find disease-linked TCR variants. In total, the full study cohort was made up of some 100 healthy donors and about two dozen ankylosing spondylitis patients. Peripheral blood was sampled, and synovial fluid was also collected from ankylosing spondylitis patients. Study-wide conclusions, independent of this receptor: A CD8+ phenotype was shown by the disease-linked clones, which were found at relatively low frequencies in peripheral blood. Some TCR beta motif variants had previously been reported in synovial fluid and blood of reactive arthritis patients, which suggested common disease-initiation mechanisms. According to the report, matched synovial fluid samples from ankylosing spondylitis patients were significantly enriched for the disease-linked clones. A TCR beta motif made up of fewer than 10 highly homologous amino acid variants appeared to be characteristic of blood from ankylosing spondylitis patients.

In its sample, this clonotype was seen many times. Its antigen is currently not known. No much larger clone is present one base from it, and per-base qualities are unavailable. The germline V gene yields SGHTA for CDR1 and FQGNSA for CDR2. The trim is 2 bases for V and 3 bases for J, with a gap of 5 bases between the germline ends. Reading from cysteine to phenylalanine, the CDR3 counts 12 amino acids. Only the CDR3 region is kept as DNA, spanning 36 bases read in frame from base 1. Sequencer: Illumina HiSeq 2500. Quantitative 5'-RACE with molecular barcodes was used to prepare TCR beta libraries. Per the original workflow: Disease-linked TCR variants were identified with a new computational method built on a probabilistic model of VDJ rearrangement. TCRdb cleaned the public reads at Q25 with fastp, built clones with MiXCR and kept in-frame beta chains. Every entry covers one CDR3 protein and lists the most common genes and DNA from its rows. The V and J calls shown here were made by TCRdb, not taken from the authors' results. Counted in this sample were roughly 120,000 distinct CDR3 sequences; approximately 14% of them appeared once. 3% of the sample belongs to the ten largest clones.

The V and J genes are TRBV7-2 and TRBJ2-7; the D gene cannot be named for sure. Material for sequencing was blood, either unsorted or a sorted T cell fraction (not recorded which). This receptor was taken from a female donor with ankylosing spondylitis or in good health (not recorded which). The sequenced DNA: TGTGCCAGCAGCTTAAGCCGCTACGAGCAGTACTTC. Its translation is CASSLSRYEQYF. The CDR3 plus the reference TRBV7-2 and TRBJ2-7 genes for the other parts give the full variable domain: GAGVSQSPSNKVTEKGKDVELRCDPISGHTALYWYRQSLGQGLEFLIYFQGNSAPDKSGLPSDRFSAERTGGSVSTLTIQRTQQEDSAVYLCASSLSRYEQYFGPGTRLTVT.